The source of this TCR beta chain is a study of cytomegalovirus exposure and HLA in healthy donors. Primers for the PCR totalled 60 Vbeta and 13 Jbeta. Clones were read by immunoSEQ multiplex PCR, and TCRdb kept only the in-frame ones, dropping some. This repertoire shows around 100,000 clones, 70% found once; its top ten account for approximately 8.6%. Only a few counts were recorded for this clone. This receptor was identified in a man younger than 40 in good health and CMV-seropositive. The sequencing sample was made of PBMCs.

This CDR3 is CASSLVGGNTDTQYF. The CDR3 nucleotides are TGTGCCAGCAGTTTAGTGGGAGGGAACACAGATACGCAGTATTTT. V gene TRBV28 combines with J gene TRBJ2-3, with 7 nucleotides matching TRBD2. The ends lost 2 bases at V and 2 bases at J; junction bases unmatched: 4. The CDR3 sequence is 15 residues long. Germline lookup yields CDR1 MDHEN and CDR2 SYDVKM.